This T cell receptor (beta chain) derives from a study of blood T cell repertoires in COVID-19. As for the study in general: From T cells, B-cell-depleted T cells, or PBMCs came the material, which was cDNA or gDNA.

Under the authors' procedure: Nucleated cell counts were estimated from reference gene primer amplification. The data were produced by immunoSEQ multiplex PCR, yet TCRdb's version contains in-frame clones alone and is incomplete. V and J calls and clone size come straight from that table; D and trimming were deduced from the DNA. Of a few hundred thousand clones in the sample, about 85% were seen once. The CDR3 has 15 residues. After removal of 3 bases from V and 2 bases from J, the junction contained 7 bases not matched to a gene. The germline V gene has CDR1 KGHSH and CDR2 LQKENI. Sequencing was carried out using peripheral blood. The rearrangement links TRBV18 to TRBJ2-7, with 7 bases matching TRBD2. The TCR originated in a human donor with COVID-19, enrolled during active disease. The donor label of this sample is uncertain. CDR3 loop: CASSPRGGGTYEQYF. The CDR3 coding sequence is TGTGCCAGCTCACCTCGTGGCGGGGGTACCTACGAGCAGTACTTC.